This T cell receptor beta chain was obtained from a study of regulatory T cells in long-lasting Graves disease. The time point: newly diagnosed GD, antithyroid drugs for less than 3 months. Isolated PBMC RNA provided the starting material for the TCR library. Construction of TCR beta libraries relied on iRepertoire HTBI primers and on Arm-PCR targeting CDR3 regions. Each CDR3 protein is one row after TCRdb ran MiXCR on the multiplex PCR reads. The table lists 300,000 to 400,000 distinct CDR3 sequences, 15% to 20% of them singletons. Overall study findings and caveats: TRBV28, TRBJ1-2 and TRBJ2-5 emerged as the favored segments in persistent disease. Persistent patients shared under 3,000 public clonotypes among themselves. Newly diagnosed patients shared fewer, at nearly 1,000.

The germline V gene encodes CDR1 MNHEY and CDR2 SVGAGI. The CDR3 extends over 16 amino acids. V lost 2 bases and J 3 bases, leaving 13 bases between the germline ends. This clonotype was found many times. The antigen is unknown. The sample was also reused in another study, on T cells in Graves' hyperthyroidism and ophthalmopathy. From that report: HTBI primers were employed in a first-round RT-PCR of the TCR CDR3.

The origin of this receptor is a man aged 35 to 55 with Graves disease. The sequenced sample was peripheral blood mononuclear cells (PBMCs), obtained at new diagnosis, from a patient treated with antithyroid drugs. The V and J genes are TRBV6-5 and TRBJ2-2; possible D gene TRBD2, 6 bases. CDR3 loop: CASSYLGGDYTGELFF. In DNA, the CDR3 is TGTGCCAGCAGTTACCTTGGAGGGGATTACACCGGGGAGCTGTTTTTT.